Described below is a single TCR beta chain sequence and its context. The germline gene is not matched at one end of the junction; a read error may be the cause. This entry belongs to a study of blood T cell repertoires in COVID-19. Study-level information: The United States, Italy and Spain supplied acute and convalescent COVID-19 samples. In each case, the material was cDNA or gDNA derived from T cells, B-cell-depleted T cells, or PBMCs.

CDR3 length equals 15 residues. Germline lookup yields CDR1 SSHAT and CDR2 FNYEAQ (reference sequence). Authors' analysis steps: Quantification of nucleated cells was approximated via reference gene primer amplification. Assay used: immunoSEQ multiplex PCR; TCRdb lists only in-frame clones, some missing. V and J calls and clone size come straight from that table; D and trimming were deduced from the DNA. The sample shows about 200,000 clones, approximately 80% of them seen only once. Membership in each cohort depended on participant-reported clinical history. V is TRBV7-7 and J is TRBJ2-1, with D possibly matching TRBD2 (6 bases). Sequencing input: PBMCs or T cells enriched from blood (not recorded which). The origin of this receptor is a woman between 40 and 50 years old with acute COVID-19. The CDR3 is CASSEIRELANEQFF. The DNA for the CDR3 is TGTGCTAGCAGCGAGATCCGGGAGCTAGCCAATGAGCAGTTCTTC.